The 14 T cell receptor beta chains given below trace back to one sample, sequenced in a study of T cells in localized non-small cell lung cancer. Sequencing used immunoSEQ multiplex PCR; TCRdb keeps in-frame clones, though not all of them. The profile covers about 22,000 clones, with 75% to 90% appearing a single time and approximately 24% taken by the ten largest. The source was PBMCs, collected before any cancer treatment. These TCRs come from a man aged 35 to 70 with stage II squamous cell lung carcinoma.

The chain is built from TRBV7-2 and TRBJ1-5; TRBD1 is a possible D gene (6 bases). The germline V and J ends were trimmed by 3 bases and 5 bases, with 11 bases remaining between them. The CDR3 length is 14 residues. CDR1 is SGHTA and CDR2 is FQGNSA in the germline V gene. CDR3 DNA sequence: TGTGCCAGCAGCTTTTCCGGGGGCGATCAGCCCCAGCATTTT. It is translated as CASSFSGGDQPQHF. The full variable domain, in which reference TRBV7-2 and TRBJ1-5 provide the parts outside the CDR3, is GAGVSQSPSNKVTEKGKDVELRCDPISGHTALYWYRQSLGQGLEFLIYFQGNSAPDKSGLPSDRFSAERTGGSVSTLTIQRTQQEDSAVYLCASSFSGGDQPQHFGDGTRLSIL.

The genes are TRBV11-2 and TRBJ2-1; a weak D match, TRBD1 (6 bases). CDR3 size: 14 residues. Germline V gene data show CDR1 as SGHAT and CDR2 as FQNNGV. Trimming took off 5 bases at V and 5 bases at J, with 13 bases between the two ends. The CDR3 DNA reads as TGTGCCAGCAGCGCCCTAACAGGGAACAATGAGCAGTTCTTC. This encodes CASSALTGNNEQFF.

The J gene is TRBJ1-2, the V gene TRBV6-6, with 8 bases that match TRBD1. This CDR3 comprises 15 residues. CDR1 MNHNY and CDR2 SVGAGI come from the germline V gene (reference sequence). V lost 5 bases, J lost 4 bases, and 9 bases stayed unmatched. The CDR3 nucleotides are TGTGCCAGCAGTGTTACGACGACAGGGGTCTATGGCTACACCTTC. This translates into CASSVTTTGVYGYTF.

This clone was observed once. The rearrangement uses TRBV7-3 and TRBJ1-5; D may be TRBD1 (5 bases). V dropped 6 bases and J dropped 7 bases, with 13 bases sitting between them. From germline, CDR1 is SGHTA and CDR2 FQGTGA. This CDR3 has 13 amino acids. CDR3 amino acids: CASSSGWDQPQHF. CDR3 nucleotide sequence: TGTGCCAGCAGTTCAGGGTGGGACCAGCCCCAGCATTTT.

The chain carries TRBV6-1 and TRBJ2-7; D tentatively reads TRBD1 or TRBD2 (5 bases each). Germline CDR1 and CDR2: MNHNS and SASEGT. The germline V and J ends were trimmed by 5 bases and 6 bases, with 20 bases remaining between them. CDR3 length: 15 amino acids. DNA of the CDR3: TGTGCCAGCAGTTTGTGGGGCTTGGGAGATCGCGAGCAGTACTTC. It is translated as CASSLWGLGDREQYF.

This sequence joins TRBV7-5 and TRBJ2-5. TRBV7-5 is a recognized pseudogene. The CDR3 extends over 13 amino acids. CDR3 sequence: CVRSLVAFPDPYF. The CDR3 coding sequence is TGTGTCAGAAGCTTAGTGGCTTTCCCCGACCCGTACTTC.

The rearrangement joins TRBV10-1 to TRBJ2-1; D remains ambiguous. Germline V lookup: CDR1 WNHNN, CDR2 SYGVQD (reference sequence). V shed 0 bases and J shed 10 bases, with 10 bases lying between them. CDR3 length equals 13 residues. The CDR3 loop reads CASSESTPVEQFF. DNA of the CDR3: TGCGCCAGCAGTGAGTCAACCCCGGTAGAGCAGTTCTTC.

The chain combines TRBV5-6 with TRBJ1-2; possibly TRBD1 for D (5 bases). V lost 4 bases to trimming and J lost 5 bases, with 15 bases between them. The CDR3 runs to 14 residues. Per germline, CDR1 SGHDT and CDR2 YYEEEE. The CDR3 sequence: CASSTGTDPYGYTF. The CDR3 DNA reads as TGTGCCAGCAGCACCGGGACGGACCCGTATGGCTACACCTTC.

CDR3 nucleotides: TGTGCCAGCAGCCTAGCGGGGGCCCAAAGCACAGATACGCAGTATTTT. This gives the protein CASSLAGAQSTDTQYF. The chain links TRBV5-6 to TRBJ2-3; 10 bases fit TRBD2. This CDR3 is 16 amino acids long. Trimming removed 4 bases from V and 0 bases from J; junction bases left unmatched: 5. The germline V gene has CDR1 SGHDT and CDR2 YYEEEE.

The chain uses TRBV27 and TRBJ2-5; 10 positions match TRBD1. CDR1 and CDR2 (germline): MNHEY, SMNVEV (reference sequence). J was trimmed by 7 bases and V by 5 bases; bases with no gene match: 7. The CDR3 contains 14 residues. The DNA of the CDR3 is TGTGCCAGCAGTGCCGGACAGGGGGAGGGGACCCAGTACTTC. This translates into CASSAGQGEGTQYF.

The CDR3 sequence: CASSLPGTSVGEQYF. As DNA, the CDR3 is TGTGCCAGCAGTTTACCCGGGACTAGCGTGGGAGAGCAGTACTTC. This sequence joins TRBV28 and TRBJ2-7, with TRBD2 matching 10 bases. J was trimmed by 7 bases and V by 2 bases; bases with no gene match: 8. The germline CDR1 and CDR2 sequences are MDHEN and SYDVKM. The CDR3 loop spans 15 amino acids. The variable domain in full, completed from reference TRBV28 and TRBJ2-7, reads DVKVTQSSRYLVKRTGEKVFLECVQDMDHENMFWYRQDPGLGLRLIYFSYDVKMKEKGDIPEGYSVSREKKERFSLILESASTNQTSMYLCASSLPGTSVGEQYFGPGTRLTVT.

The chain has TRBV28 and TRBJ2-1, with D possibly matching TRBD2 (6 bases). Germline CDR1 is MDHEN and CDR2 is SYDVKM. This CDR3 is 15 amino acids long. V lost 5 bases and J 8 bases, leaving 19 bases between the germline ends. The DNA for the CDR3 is TGTGCCAGCAGTCCCCGACTAGGATGGGCCTATGAGCAGTTCTTC. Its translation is CASSPRLGWAYEQFF.

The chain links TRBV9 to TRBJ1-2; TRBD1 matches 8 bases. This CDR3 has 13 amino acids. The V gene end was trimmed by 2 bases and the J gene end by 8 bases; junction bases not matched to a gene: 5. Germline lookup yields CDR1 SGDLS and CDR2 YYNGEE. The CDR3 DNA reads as TGTGCCAGCAGCGTTGGACAGGGTGAGGGCTACACCTTC. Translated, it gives CASSVGQGEGYTF.

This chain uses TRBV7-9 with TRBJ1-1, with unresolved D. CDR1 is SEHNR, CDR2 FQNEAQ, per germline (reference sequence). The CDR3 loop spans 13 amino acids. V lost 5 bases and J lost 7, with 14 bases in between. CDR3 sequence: CASSEGNWGEAFF. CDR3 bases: TGTGCCAGCAGCGAAGGGAACTGGGGTGAAGCTTTCTTT.